This T cell receptor (beta chain) emerged from a study of identifying expanded T cells in peripheral blood. Within the sample, this clone is medium-sized. This CDR3 spans 16 amino acids. The V and J ends lost 4 bases and 5 bases respectively, with 21 bases between them. Per germline, CDR1 LGHNA and CDR2 YSLEER. Profiled with immunoSEQ multiplex PCR; TCRdb holds only in-frame clones, not every one. The sample lists over 90,000 clones, around 90% seen once, with around 6% in the top ten. The source is a person between 18 and 70 years old in good health. The sequenced material came from blood. The V gene is TRBV4-3, the J gene TRBJ2-7, with D perhaps TRBD2 (5 bases). The CDR3 spells CASSLSAGENYNEQYF. CDR3 nucleotide sequence: TGCGCCAGCAGCCTTTCGGCCGGGGAGAATTACAACGAGCAGTACTTC.